The 6 T cell receptor beta chains listed next were all sequenced from one sample in a study of OX40 agonist ivuxolimab in advanced cancers. Measured with immunoSEQ multiplex PCR; TCRdb has only the in-frame clones, and not every one. The sample records about 20,000 clones, more than 65% being singletons. The source was CD4+ or CD8+ T cells sorted from blood, collected in a trial of the OX40 agonist ivuxolimab. The receptors were sampled from an adult with an advanced solid tumor such as melanoma, head and neck, liver or kidney cancer.

CDR3 protein: CASSPFGNTEAFF. CDR3 sequence (DNA): TGTGCCAGCAGCCCTTTCGGCAACACTGAAGCTTTCTTT. The genes are TRBV7-6 and TRBJ1-1; D unclear. Trimming removed 5 bases at V and 2 bases at J, with 9 bases between. The germline gives CDR1 SGHVS, CDR2 FNYEAQ. CDR3 size: 13 residues.

The chain links TRBV4-1 to TRBJ2-7, with D hard to call. The CDR3 is 12 residues long. Germline V gene lookup returns CDR1 MGHRA and CDR2 YSYEKL. Between the trimmed V and J ends, which lost 8 bases and 0 bases, there was a span of 8 bases. The CDR3 spells CASRGSSYEQYF. In nucleotides, the CDR3 is TGCGCCAGCCGCGGCAGCTCCTACGAGCAGTACTTC.

CDR3 coding DNA: TGTGCCAGCAGTGAGGGACAGCACACAGATACGCAGTATTTT. Translation: CASSEGQHTDTQYF. The rearrangement joins TRBV6-4 to TRBJ2-3; the match to TRBD1 covers 7 bases. V lost 3 bases and J lost 2; bases outside the gene matches: 2. Germline V CDR1 and CDR2: MRHNA, SNTAGT. The CDR3 length is 14 residues.

J is TRBJ2-7 and V is TRBV11-2, with no clear D. CDR3 length: 16 residues. Per germline, CDR1 SGHAT and CDR2 FQNNGV. The V end was cut by 1 base, the J end by 6 bases, with 19 bases between. The CDR3 loop reads CASSLVVGKSGPEQYF. In DNA form, the CDR3 reads TGTGCCAGCAGCTTAGTTGTGGGAAAGTCGGGTCCCGAGCAGTACTTC.

The chain couples TRBV9 to TRBJ1-2; D remains unclear. The CDR3 loop spans 14 amino acids. Trimming took 0 bases from V and 8 from J, leaving 14 bases between them. CDR1 is SGDLS, CDR2 YYNGEE, per germline. CDR3 bases: TGTGCCAGCAGCGTAGAATCGGGCCCGCGGGGCTACACCTTC. It encodes CASSVESGPRGYTF.

This clone was detected a few times. This rearrangement joins TRBV7-9 to TRBJ1-6, with TRBD1 as a possible D gene (5 bases). This CDR3 comprises 15 residues. Germline assignment: CDR1 SEHNR and CDR2 FQNEAQ (reference sequence). V dropped 6 bases and J dropped 9 bases, with 18 bases sitting between them. The CDR3 loop is CASRRQSTGRSPLHF. The CDR3 bases are TGTGCCAGCAGACGACAGAGCACCGGGCGTTCACCCCTCCACTTT.